This entry concerns a single T cell receptor (beta chain). This entry comes from a study of blood T cell repertoires in COVID-19. The length of the CDR3 is 15 residues. Germline CDR1 is LNHDA and CDR2 is SQIVND (reference sequence). The V segment lost 4 bases and the J segment 2 bases; nucleotides outside the gene matches: 5. Assay used: immunoSEQ multiplex PCR; TCRdb lists only in-frame clones, some missing. The sample holds about 200,000 clones; 70% to 90% are singletons and the top ten take about 2.5%. The receptor was isolated from a woman in her 70s with COVID-19, enrolled during active disease. This sequence joins TRBV19 and TRBJ2-1, with 7 positions matching TRBD1. Sequenced input: peripheral blood. The CDR3 is CASSSDRDPYNEQFF. The CDR3 DNA is TGTGCCAGTAGTAGCGACAGGGACCCCTACAATGAGCAGTTCTTC.